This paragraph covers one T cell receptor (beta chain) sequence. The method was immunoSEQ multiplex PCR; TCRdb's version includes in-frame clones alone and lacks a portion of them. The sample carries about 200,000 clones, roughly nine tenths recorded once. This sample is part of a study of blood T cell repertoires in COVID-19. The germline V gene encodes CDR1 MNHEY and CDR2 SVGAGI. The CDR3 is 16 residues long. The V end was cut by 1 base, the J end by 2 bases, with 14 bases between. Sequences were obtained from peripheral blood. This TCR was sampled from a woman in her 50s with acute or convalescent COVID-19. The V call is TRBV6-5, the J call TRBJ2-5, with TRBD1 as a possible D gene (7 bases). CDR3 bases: TGTGCCAGCAGTTACTTGCGACAGGGAGGTCAAGAGACCCAGTACTTC. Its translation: CASSYLRQGGQETQYF.